Listed below are T cell receptor beta chains from one sample, sequenced in a study of T cells after yellow fever vaccination. Using its own MiXCR run on the 5' RACE reads, TCRdb lists one record per CDR3 protein. The sample contains hundreds of thousands of distinct CDR3 sequences, 20% to 25% of which appear only once. The source was PBMCs, collected 21 days after the first yellow fever vaccination. Source of these receptors: a man aged 18 to 35 who received the YFV17D yellow fever vaccine. CDR3s include the opening cysteine and the closing phenylalanine or tryptophan. The D gene is left open where the match is weak. Where a row states a size, it is once, few, many or the class of an expanded clone; other rows omit it.

v_call	clone_size	d_call	j_call	cdr3_nt	cdr3_aa
TRBV6-2/TRBV6-3	few	NA	TRBJ2-5	TGTGCCAGCACCCCGGACAGAAATCAAGAGACCCAGTACTTC	CASTPDRNQETQYF
TRBV12-3/TRBV12-4	many	NA	TRBJ2-5	TGTGCCAGCAGGGACCGCACCAAAGAGACCCAGTACTTC	CASRDRTKETQYF
TRBV7-9	NA	NA	TRBJ1-6	TGTGCCAGCAGCCGGACACCAGAGGATAATTCACCCCTCCACTTT	CASSRTPEDNSPLHF
TRBV11-2	few	NA	TRBJ1-4	TGTGCCAGCAGCTTTGGTCTCGGATACGGGGAACTGTTTTTT	CASSFGLGYGELFF
TRBV6-5	NA	TRBD1	TRBJ2-7	TGTGCCAGCAGTTACCACAGGGGGCTGGTGCAGTACTTC	CASSYHRGLVQYF
TRBV10-2	NA	NA	TRBJ1-3	TGCGCCAGCAGTGGACAGAAAACCGTCTCTGGAAACACCATATATTTT	CASSGQKTVSGNTIYF
TRBV6-1	few	NA	TRBJ1-2	TGTGCCAGCAGCAAACTTACAGGGAACAACTATGGCTACACCTTC	CASSKLTGNNYGYTF
TRBV7-2	NA	NA	TRBJ2-5	TGTGCCAGCAGAATGGGGGGCTGGGAGACCCAGTACTTC	CASRMGGWETQYF
TRBV5-5	NA	NA	TRBJ2-5	TGTGCCAGCAGCTTTGGATTCGGGGTTTTAGAGACCCAGTACTTC	CASSFGFGVLETQYF
TRBV4-2	few	TRBD2	TRBJ2-1	TGTGCCAGCAGCCAAGGAAGACTAGCGGGGGGCTTCGATGAGCAGTTCTTC	CASSQGRLAGGFDEQFF
TRBV7-2	many	TRBD1	TRBJ1-6	TGTGCCAGCAGCTGGGGACAGGCCGATAATTCACCCCTCCACTTT	CASSWGQADNSPLHF
TRBV7-6	NA	TRBD2	TRBJ2-2	TGTGCCAGCAGCCCAACCCCACGACTAGCGGGGGGGCGGGACACCGGGGAGCTGTTTTTT	CASSPTPRLAGGRDTGELFF
TRBV7-9	NA	NA	TRBJ1-1	TGTGCCAGCAGCGCAACCGGGACCCAGGGGACTGAAGCTTTCTTT	CASSATGTQGTEAFF
TRBV6-1	NA	NA	TRBJ1-6	TGTGCCAGCAGCGAAACACCCAGGGGACCACCCCTCCACTTT	CASSETPRGPPLHF
TRBV4-1	many	NA	TRBJ2-1	TGCGCCAGCAGCTTTGAGGGCACGATGTCCTACAATGAGCAGTTCTTC	CASSFEGTMSYNEQFF
TRBV18	once	NA	TRBJ2-1	TGTGCCAGCTCACCACTTTTTCAAGCCTCCCCTTTAGACAATGAGCAGTTCTTC	CASSPLFQASPLDNEQFF
TRBV7-9	NA	NA	TRBJ1-6	TGTGCCAGCAGCAAGGACAGCCATGGAGAACCCCTCCACTTT	CASSKDSHGEPLHF
TRBV4-1	few	NA	TRBJ1-1	TGCGCCAGCAGCCGCAGTCGGGGCGTTGAAGCTTTCTTT	CASSRSRGVEAFF
TRBV19	NA	TRBD2	TRBJ2-5	TGTGCCAGTACCCCCACTAGCGGGGGAGAGACCCAGTACTTC	CASTPTSGGETQYF
TRBV6-2/TRBV6-3	few	NA	TRBJ1-5	TGTGCCAGCAGTTACCGGGATCGGCAGCCCCAGCATTTT	CASSYRDRQPQHF
TRBV12-3/TRBV12-4	NA	TRBD1	TRBJ2-4	TGTGCCAGCAGCCCGCCGGGACAGGGGGTAAACATTCAGTACTTC	CASSPPGQGVNIQYF
TRBV20-1	NA	NA	TRBJ2-3	TGCAGTGCTAGTGAGTGGTCTAGCACAGATACGCAGTATTTT	CSASEWSSTDTQYF
TRBV24-1	NA	TRBD1	TRBJ2-2	TGTGCCACCAGCCTAGCGGGGGACAGGGGGCCGGCCGGGGAGCTGTTTTTT	CATSLAGDRGPAGELFF
TRBV12-3/TRBV12-4	few	TRBD1	TRBJ1-1	TGTGCCAGCAGTCGGGGAGGGACAGGGGGCAGCACTGAAGCTTTCTTT	CASSRGGTGGSTEAFF
TRBV20-1	few	TRBD2	TRBJ2-1	TGCAGTGCGCGTCCCGGGACTAGCCCCTACAATGAGCAGTTCTTC	CSARPGTSPYNEQFF
TRBV20-1	NA	NA	TRBJ2-5	TGCAGTGCTAGAGATTTAAGGGGCCGGGAGACCCAGTACTTC	CSARDLRGRETQYF